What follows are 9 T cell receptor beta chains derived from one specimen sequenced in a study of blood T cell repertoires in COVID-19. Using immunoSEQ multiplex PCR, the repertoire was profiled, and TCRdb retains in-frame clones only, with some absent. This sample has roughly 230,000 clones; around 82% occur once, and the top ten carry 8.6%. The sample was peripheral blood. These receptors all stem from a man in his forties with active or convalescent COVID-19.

The CDR3 coding sequence is TGCGCCAGCAGCCAAGATACGGGTTTTATGGGCTATGGCTACACCTTC. It codes for CASSQDTGFMGYGYTF. V usage is TRBV4-1 and J usage is TRBJ1-2; the D is unclear. The CDR3 runs 16 residues. V was trimmed by 0 bases and J by 4 bases, leaving 15 bases between them. Germline V gene sequence: CDR1 MGHRA, CDR2 YSYEKL.

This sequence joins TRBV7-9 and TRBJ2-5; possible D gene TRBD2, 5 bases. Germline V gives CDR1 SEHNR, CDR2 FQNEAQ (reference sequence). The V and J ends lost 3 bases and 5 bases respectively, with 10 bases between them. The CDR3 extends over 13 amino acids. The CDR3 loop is CASSFGVPETQYF. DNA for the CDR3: TGTGCCAGCAGCTTCGGGGTCCCCGAGACCCAGTACTTC.

This chain's CDR3 is CASRGGFKGRYEQFF. The CDR3 coding sequence is TGTGCCAGCAGGGGGGGGTTTAAGGGGAGGTATGAGCAGTTCTTC. This chain links TRBV27 with TRBJ2-1; 7 bases map to TRBD2. The CDR3 extends over 15 amino acids. The V and J ends lost 6 bases and 8 bases, in that order; junction bases with no gene match: 13. Germline V gives CDR1 MNHEY, CDR2 SMNVEV (reference sequence).

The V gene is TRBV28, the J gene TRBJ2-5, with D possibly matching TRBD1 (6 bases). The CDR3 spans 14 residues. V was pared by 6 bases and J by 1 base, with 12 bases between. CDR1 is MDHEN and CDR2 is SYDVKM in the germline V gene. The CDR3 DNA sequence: TGTGCCAGCAGCCAAAACAGGGCCCAAGAGACCCAGTACTTC. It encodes CASSQNRAQETQYF.

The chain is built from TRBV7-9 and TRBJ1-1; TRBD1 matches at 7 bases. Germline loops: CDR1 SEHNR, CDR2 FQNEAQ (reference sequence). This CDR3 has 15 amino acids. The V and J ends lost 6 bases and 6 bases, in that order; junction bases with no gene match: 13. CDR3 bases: TGTGCCAGCAGTTATTCCGAGGGGGCTCGCGCTGAAGCTTTCTTT. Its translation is CASSYSEGARAEAFF.

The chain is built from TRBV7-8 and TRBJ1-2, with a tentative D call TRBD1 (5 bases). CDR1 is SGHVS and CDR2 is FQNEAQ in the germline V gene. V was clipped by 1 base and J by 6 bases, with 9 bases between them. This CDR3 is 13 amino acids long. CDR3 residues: CASSLGGGDGYTF. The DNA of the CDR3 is TGTGCCAGCAGCTTAGGGGGAGGGGATGGCTACACCTTC.

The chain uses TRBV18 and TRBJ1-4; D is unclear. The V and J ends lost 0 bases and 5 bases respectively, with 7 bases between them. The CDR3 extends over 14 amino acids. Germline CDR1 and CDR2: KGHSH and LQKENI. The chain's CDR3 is CASSPPNRNEKLFF. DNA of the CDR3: TGTGCCAGCTCACCACCGAACAGAAATGAAAAACTGTTTTTT. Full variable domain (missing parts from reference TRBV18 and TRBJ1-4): NAGVMQNPRHLVRRRGQEARLRCSPMKGHSHVYWYRQLPEEGLKFMVYLQKENIIDESGMPKERFSAEFPKEGPSILRIQQVVRGDSAAYFCASSPPNRNEKLFFGSGTQLSVL.

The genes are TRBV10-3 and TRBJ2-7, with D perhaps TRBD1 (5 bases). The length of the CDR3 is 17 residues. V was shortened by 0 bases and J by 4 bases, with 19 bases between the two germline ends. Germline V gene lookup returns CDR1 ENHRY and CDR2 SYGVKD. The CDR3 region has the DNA TGTGCCATCAGTGAGTCTGTTGGCTTCAGGGAAGAGTACGAGCAGTACTTC. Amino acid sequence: CAISESVGFREEYEQYF.

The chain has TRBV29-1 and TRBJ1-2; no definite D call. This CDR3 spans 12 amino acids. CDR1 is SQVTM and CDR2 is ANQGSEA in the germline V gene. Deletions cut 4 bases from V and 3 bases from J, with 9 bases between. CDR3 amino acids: CSVGISDYGYTF. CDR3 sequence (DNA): TGCAGCGTTGGTATCAGCGACTATGGCTACACCTTC.